This T cell receptor (beta chain) originates from a study of T cells after posttransplantation cyclophosphamide. Study-level points and caveats: After PTCy, TRB diversity resembled that of CNI/methotrexate controls. TRB overlap between skin or GI tissue T cells and blood was limited.

CDR3 size: 15 residues. The ends were cut back, 4 bases at V and 2 bases at J, with 13 bases in the middle. Per the germline V gene, CDR1 is SGDLS and CDR2 is YYNGEE. Peripheral blood was collected from the related graft donor on the marrow donation day. Sequencing was performed with immunoSEQ multiplex PCR; in TCRdb, only in-frame clones are kept and a portion is missing. This sample has just over 25,000 clones, each found more than once. This clone was detected many times. No antigen is known for it. V gene TRBV9 combines with J gene TRBJ2-1, with a tentative D call TRBD1 (6 bases). This TCR came from a man aged 45-65 years in good health, CMV-negative, and a related stem cell transplant donor. The material sequenced was PBMCs. The CDR3 DNA follows: TGTGCCAGCAGCCAGGGGCGTAGCCCCTACAATGAGCAGTTCTTC. Its translation is CASSQGRSPYNEQFF.